This T cell receptor (beta chain) appears in the sequencing data of a study of blood T cells in healthy people across ages (dated by TCRdb to about 2015). Notes on the research overall: In model experiments, template switching captured about one uniquely barcoded TCR beta cDNA molecule for every two T cells. Age-related changes in TCR beta repertoire diversity were measured in the study by deep sequencing normalized with unique cDNA molecular identifiers. The donors were divided into four age groups: young (average roughly 17 years), middle-aged (approximately 39), aged (approximately 62) and long-lived (about 84). Donors of different ages were randomly distributed across sequencing lanes to avoid experimental bias. For two donors (one aged 18 to 30 and one aged 80 or older), the study analyzed two additional independent replicas of 1 million unique cDNA reads from the same blood draw.

General study outcomes and caveats: The percentage of naive T cells measured by flow cytometry correlated strongly with observed TCR beta diversity. As age increased, observed TCR beta diversity per million T cells dropped in a roughly linear way, and a significant reduction was already evident by age 40. Because the CMV infection status of the donors was unknown, age-related changes in expanded clonotypes may potentially have been confounded. Conclusive comparison of naive and antigen-experienced compartments was prevented by the profiling of bulk unsorted PBMCs. Compared with the aged group, the long-lived group had more naive CD4+ T cells, fewer expanded clones and increased TCR diversity, a pattern suggesting age selection. Estimates of total diversity based on one million sequenced T cells were regarded as lower bounds and as underestimates.

The library was built by means of 5' RACE. The instrument was an Illumina HiSeq 2500. A second PCR of roughly 7 to 11 cycles was performed with a sample-barcoded 5' primer and a J-beta primer mix. A template-switch 5' adaptor carrying 12 random nucleotides introduced a unique molecular identifier onto each TCR beta cDNA molecule. Each sample yielded at least 3 million CDR3-containing paired-end reads. First-strand cDNA was synthesized from all RNA with the Mint cDNA synthesis kit, primed by a TRBC-specific oligonucleotide. After uracil-DNA glycosylase treatment, a first 18-cycle PCR used universal primers M1SS and BC2_uni_R on all cDNA. The study's own analysis went as follows. For normalization, 1 million high-quality reads, each with a distinct molecular identifier, were randomly selected from each sample. Instead of being binned into consensus sequences, reads that shared molecular identifiers were thrown out. MiTCR, set to a Q25 quality threshold and the strictest error-elimination algorithm, was used for CDR3 identification, clonotype clustering and error correction. A nonparametric unseen species model with Euler transformation was used to estimate a lower bound on total TCR beta diversity. TCRdb reprocessed the public reads (quality trimming at Q25 with fastp, clone calling with MiXCR) and kept in-frame beta chains. Identical CDR3 proteins give one entry, which carries the most common genes and DNA. The authors' filters were not applied to this entry. Counted in this sample were nearly 800,000 distinct CDR3 sequences; roughly 50% of them appeared once. Approximately 24% of the sample belongs to the ten largest clones.

Details on this clonotype: What this receptor recognizes is not known. No base-level quality is on record; no much larger clone is a single base apart.

A distance of 13 bases separates the germline ends of V and J, which lose 0 bases and 5 bases respectively. CDR1 SGHVS and CDR2 FQNEAQ were looked up in the germline V gene. From cysteine to phenylalanine, the CDR3 is 15 amino acids long. The CDR3 DNA has 45 bases and is translated from base 1. Systemically healthy Caucasian individuals from Russia, 35 to 50 in total and aged roughly 6 to 100 years, were included as donors. Around 9.8 milliliters of peripheral blood were collected from each donor into EDTA-treated Vacutainer tubes. Ficoll-Paque density-gradient centrifugation was used to isolate PBMCs, with at least 7 million per sample. Trizol reagent was used to extract total RNA from PBMCs, with at least 6 micrograms per sample. For every donor, an aliquot of PBMCs went through flow cytometry to measure the percentages of naive CD45RAhigh/CD27high T cells.

Material for sequencing was blood. The sequence came from a man in his forties or fifties in good health. The chain joins TRBV7-8 to TRBJ1-2; TRBD1 is a weak D gene call, 6 bases matching. The DNA reads TGTGCCAGCAGCTTAGCGGTCACAGGGCGATATGGCTACACCTTC. This codes for CASSLAVTGRYGYTF.